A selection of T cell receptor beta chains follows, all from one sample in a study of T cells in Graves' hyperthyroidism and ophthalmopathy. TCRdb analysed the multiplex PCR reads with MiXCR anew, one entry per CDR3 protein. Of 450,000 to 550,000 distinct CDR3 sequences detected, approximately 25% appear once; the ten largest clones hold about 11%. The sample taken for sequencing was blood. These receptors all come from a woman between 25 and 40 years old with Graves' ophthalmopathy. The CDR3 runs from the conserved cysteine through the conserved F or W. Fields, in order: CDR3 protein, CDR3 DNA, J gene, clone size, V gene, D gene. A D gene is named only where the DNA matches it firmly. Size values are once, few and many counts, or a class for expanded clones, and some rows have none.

CDR3: CAITATGDNYGYTF; DNA: TGTGCCATCACTGCGACAGGGGATAACTATGGCTACACCTTC; J: TRBJ1-2; size: .; V: TRBV10-3; D: TRBD1
CDR3: CSALRYDTEAFF; DNA: TGCAGTGCCCTCCGGTATGACACTGAAGCTTTCTTT; J: TRBJ1-1; size: many; V: TRBV20-1; D: .
CDR3: CASSDRTKYYEQYF; DNA: TGTGCCAGCAGTGACAGGACAAAGTACTACGAGCAGTACTTC; J: TRBJ2-7; size: many; V: TRBV12-3/TRBV12-4; D: .
CDR3: CASSLGDGASGANVLTF; DNA: TGTGCCAGCAGCTTAGGGGACGGAGCATCTGGGGCCAACGTCCTGACTTTC; J: TRBJ2-6; size: many; V: TRBV11-1; D: .
CDR3: CATTTRTNSPLHF; DNA: TGTGCCACCACAACCCGAACTAATTCACCCCTCCACTTT; J: TRBJ1-6; size: .; V: TRBV6-5; D: .
CDR3: CSLQPYSSYGYTF; DNA: TGCAGTTTACAGCCTTACAGTTCCTATGGCTACACCTTC; J: TRBJ1-2; size: .; V: TRBV20-1; D: .
CDR3: CASVGTSSSSYEQYF; DNA: TGTGCCAGCGTCGGGACTAGCTCGAGCTCCTACGAGCAGTACTTC; J: TRBJ2-7; size: .; V: TRBV6-1; D: TRBD2
CDR3: CASREPQAPLNYGYTF; DNA: TGTGCCAGCAGAGAACCGCAGGCCCCGCTTAACTATGGCTACACCTTC; J: TRBJ1-2; size: many; V: TRBV12-3/TRBV12-4; D: .
CDR3: CASSAGPGSSYEQYF; DNA: TGTGCTAGCAGTGCTGGGCCAGGGAGCTCCTACGAGCAGTACTTC; J: TRBJ2-7; size: .; V: TRBV7-7; D: .
CDR3: CASSPDRAVGYTF; DNA: TGCGCCAGCAGCCCCGACAGGGCGGTTGGCTACACCTTC; J: TRBJ1-2; size: many; V: TRBV4-3; D: TRBD1
CDR3: CASSTTASDGYTF; DNA: TGTGCCAGCAGCACAACAGCCTCTGATGGCTACACCTTC; J: TRBJ1-2; size: .; V: TRBV12-3/TRBV12-4; D: .
CDR3: CASSYGDGEGGSPLHF; DNA: TGTGCCAGCAGTTACGGCGATGGAGAGGGCGGATCACCCCTCCACTTT; J: TRBJ1-6; size: many; V: TRBV6-5; D: .
CDR3: CSVDRGGGYTF; DNA: TGCAGCGTTGACAGGGGTGGTGGCTACACCTTC; J: TRBJ1-2; size: many; V: TRBV29-1; D: .